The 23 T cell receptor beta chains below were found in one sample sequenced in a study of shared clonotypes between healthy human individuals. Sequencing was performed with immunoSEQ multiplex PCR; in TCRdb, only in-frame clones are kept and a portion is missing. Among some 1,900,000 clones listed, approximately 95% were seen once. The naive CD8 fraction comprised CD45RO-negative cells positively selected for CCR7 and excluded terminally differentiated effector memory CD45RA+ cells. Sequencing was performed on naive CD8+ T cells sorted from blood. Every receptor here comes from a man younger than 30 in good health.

CDR3: CASSLWVGVTDTQYF. Written as DNA, the CDR3 is TGTGCCAGCAGTTTATGGGTGGGGGTAACAGATACGCAGTATTTT. The gene calls are TRBV27 and TRBJ2-3; TRBD1 or TRBD2 may be the D gene (5 bases each). This CDR3 has 15 amino acids. V was shortened by 1 base and J by 3 bases, with 11 bases between the two germline ends. The germline CDR1 and CDR2 sequences are MNHEY and SMNVEV (reference sequence).

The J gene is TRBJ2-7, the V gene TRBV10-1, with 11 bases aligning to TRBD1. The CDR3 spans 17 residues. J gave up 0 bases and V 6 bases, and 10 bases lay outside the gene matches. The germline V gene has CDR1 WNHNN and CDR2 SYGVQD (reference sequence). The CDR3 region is CASSPGQGDLFSYEQYF. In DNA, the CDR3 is TGCGCCAGCAGCCCGGGACAGGGGGATTTATTCTCCTACGAGCAGTACTTC.

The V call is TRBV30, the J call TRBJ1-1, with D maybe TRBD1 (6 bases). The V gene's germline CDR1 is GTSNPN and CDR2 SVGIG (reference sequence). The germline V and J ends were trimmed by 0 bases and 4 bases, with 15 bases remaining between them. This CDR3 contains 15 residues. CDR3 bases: TGTGCCTGGAGTGTTTCGGTGGGCAGGGGCACTGAAGCTTTCTTT. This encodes CAWSVSVGRGTEAFF.

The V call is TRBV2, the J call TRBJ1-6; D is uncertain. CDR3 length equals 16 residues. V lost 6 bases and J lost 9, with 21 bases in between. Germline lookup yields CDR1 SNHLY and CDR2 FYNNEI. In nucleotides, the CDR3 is TGTGCCAGCAGCGCCGAAGGGCGTCCCCGAGGTTCACCCCTCCACTTT. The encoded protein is CASSAEGRPRGSPLHF.

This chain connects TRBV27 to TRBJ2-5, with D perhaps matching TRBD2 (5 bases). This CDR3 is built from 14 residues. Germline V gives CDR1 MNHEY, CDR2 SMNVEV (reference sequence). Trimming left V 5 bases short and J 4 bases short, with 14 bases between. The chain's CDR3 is CASSQRGPPETQYF. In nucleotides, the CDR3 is TGTGCCAGCAGTCAACGCGGGCCCCCAGAGACCCAGTACTTC.

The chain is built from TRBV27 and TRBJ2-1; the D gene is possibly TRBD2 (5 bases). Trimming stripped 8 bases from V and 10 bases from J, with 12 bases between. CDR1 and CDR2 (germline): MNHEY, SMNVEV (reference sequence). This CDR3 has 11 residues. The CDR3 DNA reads TGTGCCAGCCTTGGGTCGGGAGAGCAGTTCTTC. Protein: CASLGSGEQFF.

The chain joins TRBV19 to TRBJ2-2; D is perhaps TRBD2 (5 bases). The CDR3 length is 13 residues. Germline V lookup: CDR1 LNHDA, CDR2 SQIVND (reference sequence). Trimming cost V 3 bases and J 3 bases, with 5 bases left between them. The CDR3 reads CASSIGDTGELFF. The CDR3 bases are TGTGCCAGTAGTATCGGGGACACCGGGGAGCTGTTTTTT. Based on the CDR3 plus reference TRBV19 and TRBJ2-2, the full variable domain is DGGITQSPKYLFRKEGQNVTLSCEQNLNHDAMYWYRQDPGQGLRLIYYSQIVNDFQKGDIAEGYSVSREKKESFPLTVTSAQKNPTAFYLCASSIGDTGELFFGEGSRLTVL.

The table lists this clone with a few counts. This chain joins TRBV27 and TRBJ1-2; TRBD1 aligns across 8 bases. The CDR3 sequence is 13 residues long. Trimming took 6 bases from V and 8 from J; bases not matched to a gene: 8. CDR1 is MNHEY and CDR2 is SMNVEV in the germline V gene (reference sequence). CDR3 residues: CASSEQGEIGYTF. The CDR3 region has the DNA TGTGCCAGCAGCGAACAGGGGGAGATAGGCTACACCTTC.

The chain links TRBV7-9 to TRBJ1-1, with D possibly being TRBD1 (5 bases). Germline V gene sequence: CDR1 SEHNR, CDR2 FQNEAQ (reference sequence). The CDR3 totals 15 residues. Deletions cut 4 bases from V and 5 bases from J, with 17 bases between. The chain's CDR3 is CASSSQEPLRTEAFF. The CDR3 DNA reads TGTGCCAGCAGCTCACAGGAGCCCCTAAGGACTGAAGCTTTCTTT.

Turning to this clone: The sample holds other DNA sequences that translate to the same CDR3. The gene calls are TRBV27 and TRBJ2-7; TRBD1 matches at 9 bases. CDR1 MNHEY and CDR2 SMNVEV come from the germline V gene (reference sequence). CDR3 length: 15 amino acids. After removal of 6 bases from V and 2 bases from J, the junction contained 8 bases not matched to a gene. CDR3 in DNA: TGTGCCAGCAGAACCTCGGGGACAGGGACCTACGAGCAGTACTTC. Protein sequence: CASRTSGTGTYEQYF.

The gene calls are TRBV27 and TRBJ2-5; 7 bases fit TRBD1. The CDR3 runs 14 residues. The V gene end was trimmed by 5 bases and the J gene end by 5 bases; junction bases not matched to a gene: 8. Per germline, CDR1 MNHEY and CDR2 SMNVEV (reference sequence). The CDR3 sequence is CASSRTGASETQYF. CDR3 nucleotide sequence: TGTGCCAGCAGTAGAACAGGGGCCAGCGAGACCCAGTACTTC.

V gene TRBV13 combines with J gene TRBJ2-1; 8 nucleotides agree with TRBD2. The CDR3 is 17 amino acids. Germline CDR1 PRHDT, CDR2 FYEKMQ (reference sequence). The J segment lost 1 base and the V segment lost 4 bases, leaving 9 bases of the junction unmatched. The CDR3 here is CASSSLGGGWSYNEQFF. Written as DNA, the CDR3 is TGTGCCAGCAGCTCCCTCGGGGGGGGTTGGTCCTACAATGAGCAGTTCTTC. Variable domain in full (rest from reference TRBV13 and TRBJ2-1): AAGVIQSPRHLIKEKRETATLKCYPIPRHDTVYWYQQGPGQDPQFLISFYEKMQSDKGSIPDRFSAQQFSDYHSELNMSSLELGDSALYFCASSSLGGGWSYNEQFFGPGTRLTVL.

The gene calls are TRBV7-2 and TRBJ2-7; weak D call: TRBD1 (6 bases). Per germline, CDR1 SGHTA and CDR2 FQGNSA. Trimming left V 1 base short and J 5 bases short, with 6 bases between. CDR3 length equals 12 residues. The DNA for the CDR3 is TGTGCCAGCAGCTTAGGGACAGACGAGCAGTACTTC. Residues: CASSLGTDEQYF.

This chain's CDR3 is CASSFGLAGDTDTQYF. The CDR3 DNA sequence: TGTGCCAGCAGCTTCGGACTAGCGGGGGACACAGATACGCAGTATTTT. This rearrangement joins TRBV13 to TRBJ2-3, with TRBD2 matching over 13 bases. Germline CDR1 reads PRHDT; CDR2 reads FYEKMQ (reference sequence). The CDR3 totals 16 residues. V lost 3 bases to trimming and J lost 2 bases; unmatched junction nucleotides: 2.

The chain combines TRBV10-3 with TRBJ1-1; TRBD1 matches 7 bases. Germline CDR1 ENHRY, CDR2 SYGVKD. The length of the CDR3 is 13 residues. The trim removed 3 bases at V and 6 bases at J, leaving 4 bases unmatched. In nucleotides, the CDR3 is TGTGCCATCAGTGACGGGACAGAGTCTGAAGCTTTCTTT. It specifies CAISDGTESEAFF.

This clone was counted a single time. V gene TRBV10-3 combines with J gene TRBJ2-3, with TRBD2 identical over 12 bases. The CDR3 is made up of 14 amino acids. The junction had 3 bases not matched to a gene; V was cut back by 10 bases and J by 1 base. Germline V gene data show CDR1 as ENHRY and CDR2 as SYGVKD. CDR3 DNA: TGTGCCACCTGGACTAGCGGGGGCACAGATACGCAGTATTTT. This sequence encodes CATWTSGGTDTQYF.

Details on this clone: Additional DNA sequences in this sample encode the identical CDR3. The CDR3 DNA sequence: TGTGCCAGCAGCCTACTCAACACCGGGGAGCTGTTTTTT. Amino acid sequence: CASSLLNTGELFF. This sequence joins TRBV11-2 and TRBJ2-2; D is uncertain. Between the trimmed V and J ends, which lost 5 bases and 2 bases, there was a span of 6 bases. Germline V gene sequence: CDR1 SGHAT, CDR2 FQNNGV. This CDR3 has 13 residues.

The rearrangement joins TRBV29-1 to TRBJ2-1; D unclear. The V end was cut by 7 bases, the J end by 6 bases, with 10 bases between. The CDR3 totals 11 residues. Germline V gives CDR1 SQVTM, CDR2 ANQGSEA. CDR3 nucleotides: TGCAGCGCCCAGTCACTCAATGAGCAGTTCTTC. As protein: CSAQSLNEQFF.

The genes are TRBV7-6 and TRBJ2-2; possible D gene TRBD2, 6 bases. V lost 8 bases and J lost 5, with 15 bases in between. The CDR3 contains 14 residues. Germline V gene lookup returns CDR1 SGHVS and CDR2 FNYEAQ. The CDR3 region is CASSPGEGTGELFF. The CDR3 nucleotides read TGTGCCAGCTCTCCGGGGGAAGGGACCGGGGAGCTGTTTTTT. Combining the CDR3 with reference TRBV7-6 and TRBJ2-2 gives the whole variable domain GAGVSQSPRYKVTKRGQDVALRCDPISGHVSLYWYRQALGQGPEFLTYFNYEAQQDKSGLPNDRFSAERPEGSISTLTIQRTEQRDSAMYRCASSPGEGTGELFFGEGSRLTVL.

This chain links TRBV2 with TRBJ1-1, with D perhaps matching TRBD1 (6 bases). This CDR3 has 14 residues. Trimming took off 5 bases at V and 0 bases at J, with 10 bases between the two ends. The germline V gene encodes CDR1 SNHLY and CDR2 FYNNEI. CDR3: CASSLDSLNTEAFF. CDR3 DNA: TGTGCCAGCAGTTTGGACAGCTTGAACACTGAAGCTTTCTTT.

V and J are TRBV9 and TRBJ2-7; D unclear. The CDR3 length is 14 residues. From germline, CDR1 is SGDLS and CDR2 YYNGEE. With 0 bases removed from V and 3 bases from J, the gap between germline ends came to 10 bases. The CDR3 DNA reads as TGTGCCAGCAGCGTAGGCGACCGAGTCTACGAGCAGTACTTC. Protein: CASSVGDRVYEQYF.

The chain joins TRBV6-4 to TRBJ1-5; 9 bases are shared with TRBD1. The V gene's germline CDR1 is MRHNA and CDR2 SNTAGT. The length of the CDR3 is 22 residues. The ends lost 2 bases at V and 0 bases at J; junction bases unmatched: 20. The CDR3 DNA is TGTGCCAGCAGTGACCCACGGGAAACCGGGACAGGGCCTATTTATAGCAATCAGCCCCAGCATTTT. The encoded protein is CASSDPRETGTGPIYSNQPQHF.

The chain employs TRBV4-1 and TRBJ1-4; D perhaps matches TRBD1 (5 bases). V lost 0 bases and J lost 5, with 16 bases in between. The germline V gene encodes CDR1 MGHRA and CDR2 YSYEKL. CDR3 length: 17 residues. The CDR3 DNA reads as TGCGCCAGCAGCCAAGAAGAGCCAGGGAGCGAAAATGAAAAACTGTTTTTT. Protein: CASSQEEPGSENEKLFF.